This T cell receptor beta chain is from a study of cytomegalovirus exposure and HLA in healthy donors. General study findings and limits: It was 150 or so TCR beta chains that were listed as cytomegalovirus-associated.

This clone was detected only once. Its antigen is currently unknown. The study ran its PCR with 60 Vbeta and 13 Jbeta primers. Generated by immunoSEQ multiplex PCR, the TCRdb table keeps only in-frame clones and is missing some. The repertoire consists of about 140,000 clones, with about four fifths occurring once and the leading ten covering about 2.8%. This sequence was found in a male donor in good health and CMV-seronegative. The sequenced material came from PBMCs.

As DNA, the CDR3 is TGTGCCAGCAGCTCCACAACCCGTATCGTTCGCGGGAGAATTTTGGGTGAGCAGTACTTC. Amino acid sequence: CASSSTTRIVRGRILGEQYF. The chain links TRBV7-8 to TRBJ2-7, with TRBD2 identical over 7 bases. V was pared by 4 bases and J by 7 bases, with 28 bases of the junction left unmatched. The CDR3 covers 20 residues. CDR1 is SGHVS and CDR2 is FQNEAQ in the germline V gene. Together with reference TRBV7-8 and TRBJ2-7, the CDR3 gives the full variable domain: GAGVSQSPRYKVAKRGQDVALRCDPISGHVSLFWYQQALGQGPEFLTYFQNEAQLDKSGLPSDRFFAERPEGSVSTLKIQRTQQEDSAVYLCASSSTTRIVRGRILGEQYFGPGTRLTVT.